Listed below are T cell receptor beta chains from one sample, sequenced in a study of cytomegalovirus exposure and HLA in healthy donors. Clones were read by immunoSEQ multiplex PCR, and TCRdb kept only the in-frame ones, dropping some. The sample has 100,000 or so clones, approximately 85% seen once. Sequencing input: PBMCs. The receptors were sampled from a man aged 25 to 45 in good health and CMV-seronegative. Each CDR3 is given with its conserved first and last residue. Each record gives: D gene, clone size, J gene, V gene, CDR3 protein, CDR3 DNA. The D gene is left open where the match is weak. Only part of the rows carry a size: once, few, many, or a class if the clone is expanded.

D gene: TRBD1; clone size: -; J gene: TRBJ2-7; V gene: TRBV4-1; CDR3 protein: CASSRNRGSYEQYF; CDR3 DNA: TGCGCCAGCAGCCGCAACAGGGGCTCCTACGAGCAGTACTTC
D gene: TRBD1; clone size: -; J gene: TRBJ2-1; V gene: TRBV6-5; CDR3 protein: CASSYQPRTGDEQFF; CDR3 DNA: TGTGCCAGCAGTTACCAACCTAGGACAGGGGATGAGCAGTTCTTC
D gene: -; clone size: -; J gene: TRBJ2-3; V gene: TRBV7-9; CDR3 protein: CASSQRAFGDTQYF; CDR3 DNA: TGTGCCAGCAGTCAGCGGGCCTTTGGAGATACGCAGTATTTT
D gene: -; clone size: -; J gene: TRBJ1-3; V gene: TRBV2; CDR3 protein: CASSAEGGRGSGNTIYF; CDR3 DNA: TGTGCCAGCAGTGCCGAAGGGGGAAGGGGGTCTGGAAACACCATATATTTT
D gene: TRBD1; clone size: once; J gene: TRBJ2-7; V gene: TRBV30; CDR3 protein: CALDRAYEQYF; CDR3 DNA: TGTGCCCTGGACAGGGCTTACGAGCAGTACTTC
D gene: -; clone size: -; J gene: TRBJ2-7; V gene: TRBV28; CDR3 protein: CASSSDSSEQYF; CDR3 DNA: TGTGCCAGCAGTTCGGACTCGAGCGAGCAGTACTTC
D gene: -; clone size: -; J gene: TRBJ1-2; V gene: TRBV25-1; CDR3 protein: CASSDNRYYGYTF; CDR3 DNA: TGTGCCAGCAGTGACAACAGGTACTATGGCTACACCTTC
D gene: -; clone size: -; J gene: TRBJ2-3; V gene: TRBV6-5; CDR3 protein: CASSRLGHTDTQYF; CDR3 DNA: TGTGCCAGCAGTCGCTTGGGCCATACAGATACGCAGTATTTT
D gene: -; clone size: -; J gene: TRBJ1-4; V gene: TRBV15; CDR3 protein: CATSRVGDSLFF; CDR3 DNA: TGTGCCACCAGCAGAGTCGGGGACTCGCTGTTTTTT
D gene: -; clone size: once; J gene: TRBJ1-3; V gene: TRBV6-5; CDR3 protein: CASSYAQGGNTIYF; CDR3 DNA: TGTGCCAGCAGTTACGCCCAGGGAGGAAACACCATATATTTT
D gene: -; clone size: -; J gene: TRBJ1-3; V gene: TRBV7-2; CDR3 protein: CASSPMGFIGNTIYF; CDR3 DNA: TGTGCCAGCAGCCCGATGGGCTTCATTGGAAACACCATATATTTT
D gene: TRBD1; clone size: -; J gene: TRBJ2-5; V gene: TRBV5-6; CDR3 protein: CASSLITGEETQYF; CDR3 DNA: TGTGCCAGCAGCTTGATCACAGGGGAAGAGACCCAGTACTTC
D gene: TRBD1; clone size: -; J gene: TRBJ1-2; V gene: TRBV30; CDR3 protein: CAWIRTGAGYTF; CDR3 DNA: TGTGCCTGGATCCGCACAGGGGCTGGCTACACCTTC
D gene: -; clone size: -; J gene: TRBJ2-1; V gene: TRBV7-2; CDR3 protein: CASSFGEKSYNEQFF; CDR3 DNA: TGTGCCAGCAGCTTCGGAGAGAAATCCTACAATGAGCAGTTCTTC
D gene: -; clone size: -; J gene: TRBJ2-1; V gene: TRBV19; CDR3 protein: CASSPGLRNEQFF; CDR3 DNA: TGTGCCAGTAGCCCGGGTTTAAGGAATGAGCAGTTCTTC
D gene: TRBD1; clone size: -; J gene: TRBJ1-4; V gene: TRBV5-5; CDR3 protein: CASSWGQGENEKLFF; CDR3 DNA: TGTGCCAGCAGCTGGGGACAGGGGGAGAATGAAAAACTGTTTTTT
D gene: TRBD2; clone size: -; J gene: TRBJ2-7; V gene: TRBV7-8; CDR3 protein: CASSLALAGEYYEQYF; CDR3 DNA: TGTGCCAGCAGCTTAGCACTAGCGGGAGAGTACTACGAGCAGTACTTC
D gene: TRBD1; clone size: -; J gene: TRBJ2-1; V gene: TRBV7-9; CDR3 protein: CASSSGQGWGYNEQFF; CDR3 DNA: TGTGCCAGCAGCTCGGGACAGGGGTGGGGCTACAATGAGCAGTTCTTC
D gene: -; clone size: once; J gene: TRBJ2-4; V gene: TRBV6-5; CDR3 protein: CASSRRGTGIQYF; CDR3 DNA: TGTGCCAGCAGCCGGCGTGGGACTGGCATTCAGTACTTC
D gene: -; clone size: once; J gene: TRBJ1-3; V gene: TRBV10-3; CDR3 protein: CAISEPGNTIYF; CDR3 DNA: TGTGCCATCAGTGAGCCAGGAAACACCATATATTTT
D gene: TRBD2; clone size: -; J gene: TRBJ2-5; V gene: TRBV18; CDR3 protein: CASSPPTKSGGETQYF; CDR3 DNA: TGTGCCAGCTCACCACCGACAAAAAGCGGGGGTGAGACCCAGTACTTC
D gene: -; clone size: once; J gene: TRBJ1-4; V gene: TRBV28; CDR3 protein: CASNTGLWEKLFF; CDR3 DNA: TGTGCCAGCAATACAGGGTTGTGGGAAAAACTGTTTTTT
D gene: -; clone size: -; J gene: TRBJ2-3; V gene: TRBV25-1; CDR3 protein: CASSEHYTSTDTQYF; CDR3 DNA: TGTGCCAGCAGTGAGCACTATACCAGCACAGATACGCAGTATTTT
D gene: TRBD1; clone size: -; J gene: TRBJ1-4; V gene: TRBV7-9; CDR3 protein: CASSSGTANEKLFF; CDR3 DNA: TGTGCCAGCAGCTCCGGGACAGCTAATGAAAAACTGTTTTTT
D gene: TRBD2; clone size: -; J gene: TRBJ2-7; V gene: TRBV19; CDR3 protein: CASSIGGGREEQYF; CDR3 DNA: TGTGCCAGTAGTATAGGCGGGGGGCGCGAAGAGCAGTACTTC
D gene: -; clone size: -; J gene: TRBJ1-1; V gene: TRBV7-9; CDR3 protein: CASSPTFF; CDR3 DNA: TGTGCCAGCAGCCCAACTTTCTTT
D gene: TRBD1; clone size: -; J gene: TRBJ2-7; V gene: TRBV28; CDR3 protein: CASTTRRVGQNLYEQYF; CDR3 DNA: TGTGCCAGCACTACCCGCCGCGTGGGACAGAATCTTTACGAGCAGTACTTC
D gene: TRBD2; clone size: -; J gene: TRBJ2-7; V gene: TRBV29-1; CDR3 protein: CSVSGTSGQEQYF; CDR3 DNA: TGCAGCGTTTCCGGGACTAGCGGGCAGGAGCAGTACTTC
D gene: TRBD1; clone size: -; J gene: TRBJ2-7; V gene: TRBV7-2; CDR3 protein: CASSLAGQGSYEQYF; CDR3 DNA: TGTGCCAGCAGCTTAGCCGGACAGGGATCCTACGAGCAGTACTTC
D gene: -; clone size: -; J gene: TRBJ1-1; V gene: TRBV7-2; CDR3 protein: CASSFASGAGVEAFF; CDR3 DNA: TGTGCCAGCAGCTTTGCGTCAGGAGCGGGTGTTGAAGCTTTCTTT
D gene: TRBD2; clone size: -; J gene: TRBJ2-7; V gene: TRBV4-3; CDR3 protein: CASSQDRRLAGALEQYF; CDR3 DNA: TGCGCCAGCAGCCAAGATAGGCGTCTAGCGGGAGCTCTCGAGCAGTACTTC
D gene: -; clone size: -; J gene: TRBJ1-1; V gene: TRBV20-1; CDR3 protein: CSAVVRGAFF; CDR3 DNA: TGCAGTGCTGTGGTCCGGGGGGCTTTCTTT
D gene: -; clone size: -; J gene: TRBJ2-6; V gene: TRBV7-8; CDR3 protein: CASRQVWAGANVLTF; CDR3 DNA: TGTGCCAGCAGGCAGGTTTGGGCTGGGGCCAACGTCCTGACTTTC
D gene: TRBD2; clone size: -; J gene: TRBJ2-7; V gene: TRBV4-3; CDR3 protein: CASSQDSGGTYYEQYF; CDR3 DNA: TGCGCCAGCAGCCAAGATAGCGGGGGAACGTACTACGAGCAGTACTTC
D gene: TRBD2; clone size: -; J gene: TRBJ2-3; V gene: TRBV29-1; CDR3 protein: CSVVLAGSSTDTQYF; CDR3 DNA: TGCAGCGTCGTACTAGCGGGCTCTAGCACAGATACGCAGTATTTT
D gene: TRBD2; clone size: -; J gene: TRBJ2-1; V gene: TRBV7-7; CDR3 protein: CASSPEGEGNYNEQFF; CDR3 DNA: TGTGCCAGCAGCCCCGAAGGGGAGGGGAACTACAATGAGCAGTTCTTC
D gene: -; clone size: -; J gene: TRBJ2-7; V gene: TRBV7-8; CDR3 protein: CASSLKRTYEQYF; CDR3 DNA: TGTGCCAGCAGCTTGAAGAGGACCTACGAGCAGTACTTC
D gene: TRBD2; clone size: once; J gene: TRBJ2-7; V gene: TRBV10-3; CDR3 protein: CAISLTSGLQYF; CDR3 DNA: TGTGCCATCTCCCTGACTAGCGGGTTGCAGTACTTC
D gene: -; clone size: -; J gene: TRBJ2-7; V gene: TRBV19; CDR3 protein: CASSNDREAYEQYF; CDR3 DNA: TGTGCCAGTAGTAATGACAGGGAGGCCTACGAGCAGTACTTC
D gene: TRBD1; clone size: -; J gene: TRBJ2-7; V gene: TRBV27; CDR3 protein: CASSLEVATGAPYEQYF; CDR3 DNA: TGTGCCAGCAGTTTAGAGGTCGCGACAGGGGCACCATACGAGCAGTACTTC
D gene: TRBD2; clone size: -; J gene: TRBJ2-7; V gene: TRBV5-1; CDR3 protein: CASRQAGGSSYEQYF; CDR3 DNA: TGCGCCAGCAGGCAAGCGGGAGGGAGCTCCTACGAGCAGTACTTC
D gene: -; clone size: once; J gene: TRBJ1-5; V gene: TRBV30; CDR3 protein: CAWRRDNPNQPQHF; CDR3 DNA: TGTGCCTGGAGAAGGGACAACCCAAATCAGCCCCAGCATTTT
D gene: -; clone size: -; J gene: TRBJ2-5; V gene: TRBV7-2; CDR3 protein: CASSLGRRGGTQYF; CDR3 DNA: TGTGCCAGCAGCTTGGGGCGGCGGGGTGGGACCCAGTACTTC
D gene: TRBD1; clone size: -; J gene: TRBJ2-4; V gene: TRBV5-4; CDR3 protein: CASSLETGGSNIQYF; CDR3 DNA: TGTGCCAGCAGTCTCGAGACAGGGGGATCAAACATTCAGTACTTC
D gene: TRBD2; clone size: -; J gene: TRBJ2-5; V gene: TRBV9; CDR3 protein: CASSPRERGPGLETQYF; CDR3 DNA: TGTGCCAGCAGCCCCAGGGAGCGGGGGCCGGGTTTAGAGACCCAGTACTTC
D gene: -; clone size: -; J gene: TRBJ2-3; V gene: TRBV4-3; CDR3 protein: CASSQRTGNAKDTQYF; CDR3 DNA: TGCGCCAGCAGCCAAAGGACTGGAAATGCAAAAGATACGCAGTATTTT
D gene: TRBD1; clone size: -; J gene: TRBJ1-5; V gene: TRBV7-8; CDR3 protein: CASSPPETGNLWPQHF; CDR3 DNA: TGTGCCAGCAGCCCCCCCGAGACAGGGAACTTGTGGCCCCAGCATTTT
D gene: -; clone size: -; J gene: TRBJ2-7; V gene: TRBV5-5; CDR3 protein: CASSLAAGGYYEQYF; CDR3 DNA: TGTGCCAGCAGCTTGGCCGCAGGGGGGTACTACGAGCAGTACTTC
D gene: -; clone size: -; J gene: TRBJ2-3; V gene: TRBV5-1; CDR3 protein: CASSLGGRDTQYF; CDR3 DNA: TGCGCCAGCAGCTTGGGGGGCAGAGATACGCAGTATTTT
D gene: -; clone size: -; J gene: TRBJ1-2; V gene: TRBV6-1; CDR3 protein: CASSESGGFYGYTF; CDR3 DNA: TGTGCCAGCAGTGAAAGCGGGGGGTTCTATGGCTACACCTTC
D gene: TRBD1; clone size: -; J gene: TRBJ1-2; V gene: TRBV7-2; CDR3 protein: CASSLPNIGGVSYGYTF; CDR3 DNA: TGTGCCAGCAGCCTACCTAATATAGGGGGCGTGAGTTATGGCTACACCTTC
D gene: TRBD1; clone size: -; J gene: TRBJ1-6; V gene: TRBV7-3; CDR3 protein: CASRMGQWGSPLHF; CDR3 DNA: TGTGCCAGCAGGATGGGACAGTGGGGTTCACCCCTCCACTTT